This TCR beta chain was found in a study of cytomegalovirus exposure and HLA in healthy donors. For this clone: No antigen is known for it.

Study-level points and caveats: Follow-up analysis later connected one missense variant in DCLRE1C with trimming of TCR beta V- and J-genes.

The PCR ran on 60 Vbeta and 13 Jbeta primers. TCRdb's table, derived via immunoSEQ multiplex PCR, lists solely in-frame clones and lacks some. The data hold 200,000 to 250,000 clones, with under 70% observed a single time. The CDR3 runs 15 residues. After removal of 6 bases from V and 1 base from J, the junction contained 9 bases not matched to a gene. CDR1 is MNHNS, CDR2 SASEGT, per germline. The chain couples TRBV6-1 to TRBJ2-7; 7 bases line up with TRBD1. Sequenced input: PBMCs. This receptor was identified in a man in his forties in good health and CMV-seropositive. CDR3 sequence reads: CASSKDRAASYEQYF. In DNA, the CDR3 is TGTGCCAGCAGCAAAGACAGGGCGGCATCCTACGAGCAGTACTTC.